The rows below give T cell receptor beta chains drawn from one sample of a study of cytomegalovirus exposure and HLA in healthy donors. Assay used: immunoSEQ multiplex PCR; TCRdb lists only in-frame clones, some missing. The sample shows under 200,000 clones, roughly 84% of them seen only once. The sequenced material came from PBMCs. These receptors all come from a young man in good health and CMV-seronegative. Each CDR3 is given with its conserved first and last residue. Each record gives: CDR3 DNA, CDR3 protein, J gene, clone size, D gene, V gene. The D gene is left open where the match is weak. Clone size is given for some rows only: seen once, a few or many times, or a class if the clone is expanded.

TGTGCCAGCAGTGGTGGGGGAGGGGCCTACGAGCAGTACTTC,CASSGGGGAYEQYF,TRBJ2-7,-,TRBD2,TRBV27
TGTGCCTGGACCACCTTGGAGGAGAGGATGGGAAACACCATATATTTT,CAWTTLEERMGNTIYF,TRBJ1-3,-,-,TRBV30
TGTGCCAGCTCACCTGGCAGGGAAAGGGCTGGTGCCGGGGAGCTGTTTTTT,CASSPGRERAGAGELFF,TRBJ2-2,-,-,TRBV18
TGTGCCAGCAGTGAAGCAGGGGCGTGGGAAAAACTGTTTTTT,CASSEAGAWEKLFF,TRBJ1-4,-,-,TRBV6-1
TGTGCCAGCAGCTTATATAGCCCCCTGGACGAGCAGTACTTC,CASSLYSPLDEQYF,TRBJ2-7,-,-,TRBV11-2
TGTGCCAGCAGTCCCCCAGGGGCATTCACTGAAGCTTTCTTT,CASSPPGAFTEAFF,TRBJ1-1,-,-,TRBV6-1
TGTTCCAGCAGCTTAGGTACCTACGAGCAGTACTTC,CSSSLGTYEQYF,TRBJ2-7,-,-,TRBV7-9
TGCGCCAGCAAGGGAGAGGGTCTGAAAACTGAAGCTTTCTTT,CASKGEGLKTEAFF,TRBJ1-1,-,-,TRBV5-1
TGCGCCAGCAGCACGGGACTAGCGGTTCAAGAGACCCAGTACTTC,CASSTGLAVQETQYF,TRBJ2-5,-,TRBD2,TRBV5-1
TGTGCCAGCAGTGAAGCAGGAGGCTCCTACAATGAGCAGTTCTTC,CASSEAGGSYNEQFF,TRBJ2-1,-,-,TRBV2
TGTGCCAGCAGCGTAATGGCGGATAGCCCCCAGCATTTT,CASSVMADSPQHF,TRBJ1-5,-,-,TRBV9
TGTGCCAGCAGCGGGACGAACACCGGGGAGCTGTTTTTT,CASSGTNTGELFF,TRBJ2-2,many,-,TRBV6-1
TGTGCCACCAGCAGAGGAAGACAGGCGATAAGCTCCTACGAGCAGTACTTC,CATSRGRQAISSYEQYF,TRBJ2-7,-,-,TRBV15
TGTGCCAGCAGTGAACCCGGGACAGGGGCTGCGAACACCGGGGAGCTGTTTTTT,CASSEPGTGAANTGELFF,TRBJ2-2,-,TRBD1,TRBV25-1
TGTGCCAGCAGCTTGGGACTAGCGGACACCGGGGAGCTGTTTTTT,CASSLGLADTGELFF,TRBJ2-2,-,TRBD2,TRBV5-4
TGCAGCGTTGAGGATCCAAGGGAGACTGAAGCTTTCTTT,CSVEDPRETEAFF,TRBJ1-1,-,-,TRBV29-1
TGTGCCAGCAGAGGGACACCCACCCTCAATTCACCCCTCCACTTT,CASRGTPTLNSPLHF,TRBJ1-6,-,-,TRBV6-1
TGCGCCAGCAGCCCAACCGCGGACAGGGGGCCGGGCTATGGCTACACCTTC,CASSPTADRGPGYGYTF,TRBJ1-2,-,TRBD1,TRBV5-1
TGTGCCAGCAGCTTAAAGGGGGCACTCTGGGAGCAGTACTTC,CASSLKGALWEQYF,TRBJ2-5,-,TRBD1,TRBV7-2
TGTGCCAGCAGTCCTTATGGCCCCGGGACTAGCAGCAATGAGCAGTTCTTC,CASSPYGPGTSSNEQFF,TRBJ2-1,-,TRBD2,TRBV27
TGTGCCAGCAGCCTCGCTCCTGTTGGAGGCGTAAAAGCCAAAAACATTCAGTACTTC,CASSLAPVGGVKAKNIQYF,TRBJ2-4,-,-,TRBV7-2
TGCGCCAGCAGCCCGACAGTTCCTACAACTAACTATGGCTACACCTTC,CASSPTVPTTNYGYTF,TRBJ1-2,-,-,TRBV5-1
TGTGCCAGCAGCCAAGATTTTCGGGACTACCGGGGGCAAGAGACCCAGTACTTC,CASSQDFRDYRGQETQYF,TRBJ2-5,-,TRBD2,TRBV4-2
TGTGCCAGCAGCCAAGATAGGCAGGAGGGATCTAGAAAGTTCTTC,CASSQDRQEGSRKFF,TRBJ2-1,-,-,TRBV4-2
TGCGCCAGCAGCTTGGCCAGGGGGGACGGAGGAGAAAAACTGTTTTTT,CASSLARGDGGEKLFF,TRBJ1-4,-,TRBD1,TRBV5-1
TGTGCCAGCAGTGAGAAATACGAGCAGTACTTC,CASSEKYEQYF,TRBJ2-7,-,-,TRBV2
TGCAGCGTCCTCGGACAGGAGGACTACGGGCAGTACTTC,CSVLGQEDYGQYF,TRBJ2-7,once,-,TRBV29-1
TGTGCCAGCAGTGAAGCCCCCCCGGGACAGGGCTCCTACGAGCAGTACTTC,CASSEAPPGQGSYEQYF,TRBJ2-7,-,TRBD1,TRBV2
TGTGCCAGCAGCTTTGGGGAGAAGGAAAAACTGTTTTTT,CASSFGEKEKLFF,TRBJ1-4,once,-,TRBV7-9
TGTGCCAGCAGCTTAGGGGACAAAGCCTACGAGCAGTACTTC,CASSLGDKAYEQYF,TRBJ2-7,-,-,TRBV11-3
TGTGCCAGCAGCGAACAGGGACTCCCGAGCTCCTACGAGCAGTACTTC,CASSEQGLPSSYEQYF,TRBJ2-7,-,-,TRBV2
TGTGCCAGCAGCGGAGCGGGAGGGGGGCGGGTCGGGGAAAAACTGTTTTTT,CASSGAGGGRVGEKLFF,TRBJ1-4,-,-,TRBV4-2
TGTGCCAGCAGCTACGGGGTGAGCACAGATACGCAGTATTTT,CASSYGVSTDTQYF,TRBJ2-3,-,-,TRBV5-6
TGTGCCAGCAGTGCGGGACTAGCGTATACTGCACAGGAGACCCAGTACTTC,CASSAGLAYTAQETQYF,TRBJ2-5,once,TRBD2,TRBV2
TGTGCCAGCAGTTACTCGATCACAGGGACCGAGCAGTACTTC,CASSYSITGTEQYF,TRBJ2-7,-,-,TRBV6-6
TGTGCCAGCAGCCCTCGAGCGGGCACAGATACGCAGTATTTT,CASSPRAGTDTQYF,TRBJ2-3,-,-,TRBV4-2
TGTGCCAGCAGCTTAAGACTAGCGGGTCGTTACAATGAGCAGTTCTTC,CASSLRLAGRYNEQFF,TRBJ2-1,-,TRBD2,TRBV7-2
TGTGCCAGCAGCCCCGGGACTAGCGATGGCCATGAGCAGTTCTTC,CASSPGTSDGHEQFF,TRBJ2-1,-,TRBD2,TRBV7-9
TGTGCCAGCAGCCGTGGGGGGTGGGAGACCCAGTACTTC,CASSRGGWETQYF,TRBJ2-5,few,-,TRBV14
TGTGCCAGCAGCCGTGTTTCGGACAGGGGAGAAGACACTGAAGCTTTCTTT,CASSRVSDRGEDTEAFF,TRBJ1-1,few,TRBD1,TRBV4-2
TGCGCCAGCAGCCTACGACACCCACAATCCGGAAACACCATATATTTT,CASSLRHPQSGNTIYF,TRBJ1-3,-,-,TRBV23-1
TGTGCCAGCAGCTTAGCCTCTGGGTGGAGAAATGAGCAGTTCTTC,CASSLASGWRNEQFF,TRBJ2-1,few,-,TRBV7-9
TGTGCCTGGAGTTATGTCAGTCCAGTTACACCCCTCCACTTT,CAWSYVSPVTPLHF,TRBJ1-6,-,-,TRBV30
TGTGCCAGCAGCTTAAAAGGGGCCCCTGGGGCCAACGTCCTGACTTTC,CASSLKGAPGANVLTF,TRBJ2-6,once,-,TRBV7-2
TGTGCCAGCAGTGGACTAGCGGGGTGGGATGAGCAGTTCTTC,CASSGLAGWDEQFF,TRBJ2-1,-,TRBD2,TRBV28
TGTGCCAGCAGCAAAGCCACGCCACCGCGGGACAGGGGGCTGGTCGACTCTGGCTACACCTTC,CASSKATPPRDRGLVDSGYTF,TRBJ1-2,-,-,TRBV21-1
TGTGCCTGGAGTGTACGGGCAGGGGAGGGTGGCTACACCTTC,CAWSVRAGEGGYTF,TRBJ1-2,-,-,TRBV30
TGTGCTAGTGGTCCACGGACAGGGGGATATACTGAAGCTTTCTTT,CASGPRTGGYTEAFF,TRBJ1-1,-,TRBD1,TRBV12-5
TGTGCCAGCAGCCTCTTATCCGAGACTTCCTCCTACGAGCAGTACTTC,CASSLLSETSSYEQYF,TRBJ2-7,few,-,TRBV7-6
TGTGCCAGCAGCGCGGCACTTACAGGAATACAAGAGACCCAGTACTTC,CASSAALTGIQETQYF,TRBJ2-5,few,-,TRBV7-9